This TCR beta chain was sequenced in a study of blood T cell repertoires in COVID-19. The assay was immunoSEQ multiplex PCR, and TCRdb's table has in-frame clones only and misses some. The sample holds about 210,000 clones; around 80% are singletons and the top ten take roughly 12%. The CDR3 has 15 residues. J was trimmed by 4 bases and V by 3 bases; bases with no gene match: 4. Germline CDR1 and CDR2: SGDLS and YYNGEE. Source material: peripheral blood. This chain connects TRBV9 to TRBJ1-4; 9 nucleotides line up with TRBD1. The receptor was derived from a woman between 35 and 50 years old with acute or convalescent COVID-19. The CDR3 sequence: CASSAQGAHNEKLFF. The CDR3 nucleotides read TGTGCCAGCAGCGCACAGGGGGCGCATAATGAAAAACTGTTTTTT.